The source of this TCR beta chain is a study of PD-1 blockade in classical Hodgkin lymphoma. On this clone: Its antigen is still unknown.

Germline CDR1 and CDR2: ENHRY and SYGVKD. This CDR3 comprises 16 residues. V was cut by 4 bases and J by 2 bases, with 16 bases left in between. The time point denotes: newly diagnosed, previously untreated cHL patient sample. Newly diagnosed classical Hodgkin lymphoma PBMCs, still untreated, provided the comparison samples. Notes on the study in general: TCR diversity at baseline was reported to be reduced in newly diagnosed patients relative to healthy donors. With respect to the repertoire differences, their causes, possibly disease activity or prior therapy, remain undefined.

Using immunoSEQ multiplex PCR, the repertoire was profiled, and TCRdb retains in-frame clones only, with some absent. This table holds fewer than 20,000 clones, approximately 90% found once. Material for sequencing was peripheral blood mononuclear cells (PBMCs). This receptor was taken from a human donor with classical Hodgkin lymphoma. The chain joins TRBV10-3 to TRBJ2-3; possible D gene TRBD2, 7 bases. CDR3 coding DNA: TGTGCCATCAGTGCCAGCGGGGAGGGGGACACAGATACGCAGTATTTT. Its translation is CAISASGEGDTDTQYF.